Listed below are T cell receptor beta chains from one sample, sequenced in a study of primary melanoma T cells and metastatic recurrence. Assay: immunoSEQ multiplex PCR; the TCRdb copy retains only in-frame clones and omits some. The table lists 130 or so clones, just over 90% of them singletons. The sequenced sample was melanoma tumor tissue. The origin of the receptors is a human donor with melanoma. Each CDR3 is given with its conserved first and last residue. The order of the fields is V gene, D gene, J gene, CDR3 protein, CDR3 DNA. A D gene is named only where the DNA matches it firmly.

TRBV6-8	TRBD1	TRBJ2-6	CASSPDRDGANVLTF	TGTGCCAGCAGCCCGGACAGGGATGGGGCCAACGTCCTGACTTTC
TRBV6-8	.	TRBJ2-4	CASSYREVAKNIQYF	TGTGCCAGCAGTTACAGGGAAGTAGCCAAAAACATTCAGTACTTC
TRBV19	.	TRBJ2-2	CASSIFQGTNTGELFF	TGTGCCAGTAGTATCTTCCAGGGAACGAACACCGGGGAGCTGTTTTTT
TRBV11-3	.	TRBJ2-3	CASSPTRGRSQDTQYF	TGTGCCAGCAGCCCGACACGGGGGCGGTCACAAGATACGCAGTATTTT